These T cell receptor beta chains were read from a single sample in a study of response to subunit inactivated influenza vaccine. TCRdb re-called the RT-PCR reads through MiXCR, storing one row per CDR3 protein. Of a few hundred thousand distinct CDR3 sequences listed, roughly 9.8% are singletons. This specimen was PBMCs from blood, taken around seven weeks after vaccination. These receptors were taken from a man aged 45-60 years who received an inactivated influenza vaccine. The CDR3 runs from the conserved cysteine through the conserved F or W. Each record gives: V gene, clone size, J gene, D gene, CDR3 DNA, CDR3 protein. A D gene is named only where the DNA matches it firmly. A row's size may be missing; if present it is once, few, many or a size class.

>TRBV11-2|once|TRBJ2-1|-
TGTGCCAGCAGCAGAGGGACGGATCCCTACAATGAGCAGTTCTTC
CASSRGTDPYNEQFF
>TRBV29-1|few|TRBJ2-3|TRBD2
TGCAGCGCTCCCCTAGCGGGAGTGGCAGATACGCAGTATTTT
CSAPLAGVADTQYF
>TRBV7-2|few|TRBJ1-2|TRBD1
TGTGCCAGCAGACGACAGGGGGCAACTAACTATGGCTACACCTTC
CASRRQGATNYGYTF
>TRBV6-2/TRBV6-3|many|TRBJ2-3|-
TGTGCCAGCAGTTATCAGGTCGATACGCAGTATTTT
CASSYQVDTQYF
>TRBV25-1|few|TRBJ2-1|-
TGTGCCAGCAGTTCGACCTCCACCTACAATGAGCAGTTCTTC
CASSSTSTYNEQFF
>TRBV12-3/TRBV12-4|many|TRBJ1-2|-
TGTGCCAGCAGTTTTCCGGGGGGGGACTATGGCTACACCTTC
CASSFPGGDYGYTF
>TRBV11-2|few|TRBJ2-5|TRBD2
TGTGCCAGCAGCTTATCTCGTAGCGGGAGTGGTTGGCAGACCCAGTACTTC
CASSLSRSGSGWQTQYF
>TRBV4-2|-|TRBJ2-2|TRBD2
TGTGCCAGCAGCCAAGGGACTCTCGCGGGGGTGGGGACCGGGGAGCTGTTTTTT
CASSQGTLAGVGTGELFF
>TRBV12-3/TRBV12-4|many|TRBJ2-7|TRBD2
TGTGCCACAAGCGGGATCTCCTACGAGCAGTACTTC
CATSGISYEQYF
>TRBV2|few|TRBJ1-4|-
TGTGCCAGCAGTCTGAACCGGCGAAAACTGTTTTTT
CASSLNRRKLFF
>TRBV5-6|few|TRBJ1-2|TRBD1
TGTGCCAGCAGCACCTCCGGGACAGGGGGCGCAGGCGGCTATGGCTACACCTTC
CASSTSGTGGAGGYGYTF
>TRBV28|many|TRBJ2-6|-
TGTGCCAGCAGAGCTGGGGCCAACGTCCTGACTTTC
CASRAGANVLTF
>TRBV18|few|TRBJ2-7|-
TGTGCCAGCTCACTCAGACAGGAAGGCGAGCAGTACTTC
CASSLRQEGEQYF
>TRBV7-3|-|TRBJ2-7|TRBD1
TGTGCCAGCAGCTCCGGAACAGGGGGCGAGCAGTACTTC
CASSSGTGGEQYF
>TRBV20-1|many|TRBJ1-4|-
TGCAGTGCTAGAGTACCAGGAGACTATAATGAAAAACTGTTTTTT
CSARVPGDYNEKLFF
>TRBV10-3|many|TRBJ2-3|-
TGTGCCATCAGGAGGACCGGGACTCCGGGGGATACGCAGTATTTT
CAIRRTGTPGDTQYF
>TRBV2|few|TRBJ1-3|-
TGTGCCAGCAGTGGCCGGTCGATTGTTTCTGGAAACACCATATATTTT
CASSGRSIVSGNTIYF
>TRBV20-1|few|TRBJ2-1|TRBD2
TGCAGTGCTAGAGATGGGGCGGGAGTTGTCAATGAGCAGTTCTTC
CSARDGAGVVNEQFF
>TRBV27|-|TRBJ1-4|-
TGTGCCAGCAGTTTCGATACAGGGAAGGAAAAACTGTTTTTT
CASSFDTGKEKLFF
>TRBV4-3|few|TRBJ2-5|-
TGCGCCAGCAGCCGTATCTCAGGACGGGAAAAGGAGACCCAGTACTTC
CASSRISGREKETQYF
>TRBV20-1|many|TRBJ2-7|TRBD2
TGCAGGCATAGCGGGAGAGTATCCTACGAGCAGTACTTC
CRHSGRVSYEQYF
>TRBV7-6|few|TRBJ2-1|TRBD1
TGTGCCAGCAGCCCAGACAGGGCCGGGCAGTTCTTC
CASSPDRAGQFF
>TRBV4-1|many|TRBJ2-5|-
TGCGCCAGCAGCACCCGCAGGTCGCAAGAGACCCAGTACTTC
CASSTRRSQETQYF
>TRBV7-9|few|TRBJ1-1|-
TGTGCCAGCAGCTTAATGGGAATAAGAATGAACACTGAAGCTTTCTTT
CASSLMGIRMNTEAFF
>TRBV7-2|few|TRBJ2-7|TRBD1
TGTGCCAGCCAGAAAGACAGGGTTTCGGGCGAGCAGTACTTC
CASQKDRVSGEQYF
>TRBV20-1|-|TRBJ1-5|TRBD1
TGCAGTGCTAGAGCCCCGGGACAGACTCATCAGCCCCAGCATTTT
CSARAPGQTHQPQHF
>TRBV12-3/TRBV12-4|many|TRBJ2-7|-
TGTGCCAGCAGTTTAGGCAGCGTTTCCTACGAGCAGTACTTC
CASSLGSVSYEQYF
>TRBV12-3/TRBV12-4|-|TRBJ1-6|-
TGTGCCAGCAGTTTACGAGACCATTCACCCCTCCACTTT
CASSLRDHSPLHF
>TRBV9|few|TRBJ2-7|-
TGTGCCAGCAGCCCCTACCCCCGGGGTCCCTACGAGCAGTACTTC
CASSPYPRGPYEQYF
>TRBV27|-|TRBJ2-2|-
TGTGCCAGCAGTTTAAACAGAGCACTAAACACCGGGGAGCTGTTTTTT
CASSLNRALNTGELFF
>TRBV28|few|TRBJ2-1|TRBD2
TGTGCCAGCGGCCCGGGGGGTTTAAATGAGCAGTTCTTC
CASGPGGLNEQFF
>TRBV12-3/TRBV12-4|-|TRBJ2-3|TRBD1
TGTGCCACCCTTAAGAGGACAGGGGGTTCAGATACGCAGTATTTT
CATLKRTGGSDTQYF
>TRBV12-3/TRBV12-4|-|TRBJ2-1|TRBD2
TGTGCCAGCGACCCTGGACTAGCGGGGGCCAATGAGCAGTTCTTC
CASDPGLAGANEQFF
>TRBV5-1|-|TRBJ2-7|-
TGCGCCAGCAGGAGACAGCCTGAACCCTACGAGCAGTACTTC
CASRRQPEPYEQYF
>TRBV20-1|-|TRBJ1-1|TRBD1
TGCAGTGCTGGGACAGGGGGCGGGACTGAAGCTTTCTTT
CSAGTGGGTEAFF
>TRBV5-6|few|TRBJ2-1|TRBD1
TGTGCCAGCAGCTTCGGGACAGGGCAGACTGAGCAGTTCTTC
CASSFGTGQTEQFF
>TRBV20-1|-|TRBJ1-1|-
TGCAGTGCTAGAGATCGTGCAGGTTGGGAGGGTGAAGCTTTCTTT
CSARDRAGWEGEAFF
>TRBV5-1|-|TRBJ2-5|-
TGCGCCAGCAGCTCCCAACAGGCCTCCGGGGAGACCCAGTACTTC
CASSSQQASGETQYF